The 26 T cell receptor beta chains given below trace back to one sample, sequenced in a study of T cells in narcolepsy. Measured with immunoSEQ multiplex PCR; TCRdb has only the in-frame clones, and not every one. The data show roughly 20,000 clones, roughly 87% seen once. The material sequenced was memory (CD45RA-) CD4+ T cells from blood. These TCRs come from a human donor in good health.

This sequence joins TRBV6-1 and TRBJ1-4; 8 bases agree with TRBD1. CDR3 length: 15 residues. Germline V gene data show CDR1 as MNHNS and CDR2 as SASEGT. Trimming took 7 bases from V and 4 from J; bases not matched to a gene: 8. This chain's CDR3 is CASTPGGADNEKLFF. The CDR3 DNA follows: TGTGCCAGCACCCCAGGGGGCGCGGATAATGAAAAACTGTTTTTT.

The V gene is TRBV2, the J gene TRBJ2-7; a weak D match, TRBD2 (6 bases). This CDR3 spans 14 amino acids. Germline-derived CDR1 and CDR2 are SNHLY and FYNNEI. Trimming cost V 6 bases and J 1 base, with 13 bases left between them. CDR3 DNA sequence: TGTGCCAGCAGAGACCCGGGACTGTCCTACGAGCAGTACTTC. Amino acids: CASRDPGLSYEQYF.

The chain combines TRBV7-2 with TRBJ1-1; D not certain. With 2 bases removed from V and 10 bases from J, the gap between germline ends came to 14 bases. The CDR3 extends over 13 amino acids. CDR1 and CDR2 (germline): SGHTA, FQGNSA. In DNA, the CDR3 is TGTGCCAGCAGCTTAAGGAAGGGAGATCGAGCTTTCTTT. It codes for CASSLRKGDRAFF.

This clone has only one observation. This sequence joins TRBV7-2 and TRBJ1-1; 8 bases match TRBD1. The CDR3 contains 14 residues. The germline V gene encodes CDR1 SGHTA and CDR2 FQGNSA. With V trimmed by 7 bases and J by 4 bases, 8 bases remained unmatched. The CDR3 protein is CASTADRAVTEAFF. As DNA, the CDR3 is TGTGCCAGCACCGCGGACAGGGCTGTCACTGAAGCTTTCTTT.

V is TRBV5-4 and J is TRBJ2-5; no firm D call. The V and J ends lost 0 bases and 3 bases respectively, with 3 bases between them. Germline lookup yields CDR1 SGHNT and CDR2 YYREEE (reference sequence). The length of the CDR3 is 12 residues. CDR3: CASSLGEETQYF. The CDR3 coding sequence is TGTGCCAGCAGCTTGGGCGAAGAGACCCAGTACTTC. Full variable domain (remainder filled in from reference TRBV5-4 and TRBJ2-5): ETGVTQSPTHLIKTRGQQVTLRCSSQSGHNTVSWYQQALGQGPQFIFQYYREEENGRGNFPPRFSGLQFPNYSSELNVNALELDDSALYLCASSLGEETQYFGPGTRLLVL.

The chain links TRBV7-2 to TRBJ1-2, with a possible D match to TRBD1 (6 bases). The CDR3 is made up of 15 amino acids. The ends were cut back, 4 bases at V and 4 bases at J, with 16 bases in the middle. Germline V lookup: CDR1 SGHTA, CDR2 FQGNSA. CDR3 nucleotides: TGTGCCAGCAGCTCGACAGGCCCCCGTGGCTATGGCTACACCTTC. Amino acid sequence: CASSSTGPRGYGYTF.

The chain is built from TRBV7-2 and TRBJ1-2, with D uncertain. V lost 5 bases to trimming and J lost 3 bases, with 19 bases between them. CDR3 length equals 16 residues. The germline CDR1 and CDR2 sequences are SGHTA and FQGNSA. This chain's CDR3 is CASSPGGKRRDYGYTF. For the CDR3, the DNA is TGTGCCAGCAGCCCGGGCGGTAAGAGACGGGACTATGGCTACACCTTC.

This rearrangement joins TRBV7-9 to TRBJ1-1; a weak D match, TRBD1 (6 bases). Germline CDR1 is SEHNR and CDR2 is FQNEAQ (reference sequence). CDR3 length: 14 residues. V lost 5 bases, J lost 6 bases, and 16 bases lay in between. CDR3: CASSPTNRESEAFF. CDR3 DNA sequence: TGTGCCAGCAGCCCGACTAACAGGGAGTCTGAAGCTTTCTTT.

The gene calls are TRBV15 and TRBJ1-2; D is perhaps TRBD1 (6 bases). The CDR3 is 16 residues long. The V end lost 4 bases, the J end lost 3 bases, and 18 bases lay between the germline ends. The V gene's germline CDR1 is LNHNV and CDR2 YYDKDF (reference sequence). The CDR3 spells CATSTSTGRGDYGYTF. CDR3 bases: TGTGCCACCAGCACTTCGACTGGCAGGGGAGACTATGGCTACACCTTC.

This chain links TRBV6-1 with TRBJ1-2; 8 bases are shared with TRBD1. Germline values: CDR1 MNHNS, CDR2 SASEGT. This CDR3 contains 16 residues. Trimming took 1 base from V and 5 from J; bases not matched to a gene: 9. CDR3: CASSEDHRGGPYGYTF. The CDR3 region has the DNA TGTGCCAGCAGTGAAGACCACAGGGGGGGACCATATGGCTACACCTTC.

The chain carries TRBV9 and TRBJ2-3; no clear D. V lost 2 bases and J 1 base, leaving 8 bases between the germline ends. Looked up from germline, CDR1 is SGDLS and CDR2 is YYNGEE. There are 14 residues in the CDR3. CDR3: CASSVQTGTDTQYF. CDR3 DNA sequence: TGTGCCAGCAGCGTTCAGACTGGCACAGATACGCAGTATTTT.

The chain couples TRBV5-4 to TRBJ2-7; 9 bases are a match to TRBD1. With 0 bases clipped from V and 4 bases from J, the junction kept 5 bases outside the gene matches. This CDR3 region has 15 residues. Germline CDR1 and CDR2: SGHNT and YYREEE (reference sequence). The CDR3 here is CASSLAGDRVYEQYF. The CDR3 bases are TGTGCCAGCAGCTTGGCTGGGGACAGGGTTTACGAGCAGTACTTC.

This clone was seen once. This chain connects TRBV27 to TRBJ2-7; tentative D call: TRBD1 (6 bases). Looked up from germline, CDR1 is MNHEY and CDR2 is SMNVEV (reference sequence). V was cut by 0 bases and J by 2 bases, with 11 bases left in between. The CDR3 is made up of 15 amino acids. The CDR3 protein is CASSLSVGTTYEQYF. The CDR3 DNA follows: TGTGCCAGCAGTTTATCGGTCGGGACAACCTACGAGCAGTACTTC.

This clone was seen more than once but under ten times. The chain uses TRBV19 and TRBJ2-3; 10 positions match TRBD2. The CDR3 has 13 residues. V was clipped by 10 bases and J by 5 bases; unmatched bases: 6. Germline V lookup: CDR1 LNHDA, CDR2 SQIVND (reference sequence). CDR3 region: CATRAGGIDTQYF. DNA for the CDR3: TGTGCCACCAGAGCGGGAGGGATAGATACGCAGTATTTT.

This rearrangement joins TRBV10-3 to TRBJ2-7; D possibly corresponds to TRBD1 (6 bases). The CDR3 consists of 13 residues. V dropped 6 bases and J dropped 3 bases, with 12 bases sitting between them. Germline CDR1 and CDR2: ENHRY and SYGVKD. The CDR3: CAIRQGDDYEQYF. CDR3 sequence (DNA): TGTGCCATCAGACAGGGCGATGACTACGAGCAGTACTTC.

This chain connects TRBV28 to TRBJ1-1; D is ambiguous. Deletions cut 9 bases from V and 0 bases from J, with 8 bases between. The CDR3 is made up of 12 amino acids. Germline CDR1 MDHEN, CDR2 SYDVKM. The CDR3 coding sequence is TGTGCCAGTGCTCCTCTGAACACTGAAGCTTTCTTT. Translation: CASAPLNTEAFF.

The chain links TRBV30 to TRBJ2-1; 7 bases are shared with TRBD2. The CDR3 has 14 residues. V dropped 2 bases and J dropped 8; count of bases not matched to a gene: 9. From germline, CDR1 is GTSNPN and CDR2 SVGIG (reference sequence). In nucleotides, the CDR3 is TGTGCCTGGAGTTCTGGCGGGAGTCCCCATGAGCAGTTCTTC. Translating it yields CAWSSGGSPHEQFF.

In this sample, this clone turned up once. The chain uses TRBV7-6 and TRBJ2-5, with TRBD2 matching 12 bases. The V and J ends lost 6 bases and 1 base, in that order; junction bases with no gene match: 6. CDR1 is SGHVS and CDR2 is FNYEAQ in the germline V gene. The CDR3 is 16 residues long. The CDR3 DNA sequence: TGTGCCAGCAGTTTTACGACTAGCGGGGGCCAAGAGACCCAGTACTTC. It specifies CASSFTTSGGQETQYF.

This clone was observed a single time. The chain recombines TRBV6-4 with TRBJ2-1; perhaps D is TRBD1 or TRBD2 (5 bases each). Germline values: CDR1 MRHNA, CDR2 SNTAGT. V shed 5 bases and J shed 0 bases, with 20 bases lying between them. CDR3 length: 18 amino acids. The CDR3 DNA is TGTGCCAGCAGTCCTCGGGATACGGGACGAAGCTCCTACAATGAGCAGTTCTTC. Translation gives CASSPRDTGRSSYNEQFF.

V is TRBV7-3 and J is TRBJ2-3; TRBD2 might be the D (6 bases). The germline V gene has CDR1 SGHTA and CDR2 FQGTGA. CDR3 length: 13 amino acids. Trimming left V 1 base short and J 7 bases short, with 9 bases between. The CDR3 DNA sequence: TGTGCCAGCAGCTTAAGCGGGGTGAATACGCAGTATTTT. Its translation: CASSLSGVNTQYF.

The chain has TRBV6-5 and TRBJ2-7; possible D gene TRBD1, 6 bases. The CDR3 runs to 14 residues. Germline V lookup: CDR1 MNHEY, CDR2 SVGAGI. V dropped 0 bases and J dropped 5 bases, with 11 bases sitting between them. CDR3 sequence: CASSYSNQGNEQYF. The CDR3 coding sequence is TGTGCCAGCAGTTACTCTAATCAGGGGAACGAGCAGTACTTC.

This chain joins TRBV5-1 and TRBJ1-1; D possibly corresponds to TRBD1 (5 bases). CDR1 and CDR2 (germline): SGHRS, YFSETQ. The CDR3 consists of 14 residues. V lost 0 bases and J 5 bases, leaving 11 bases between the germline ends. CDR3 in amino acids: CASSLAAGRTEAFF. The CDR3 DNA sequence: TGCGCCAGCAGCTTGGCCGCAGGGAGAACTGAAGCTTTCTTT. The complete variable domain, with remaining parts taken from reference TRBV5-1 and TRBJ1-1, reads KAGVTQTPRYLIKTRGQQVTLSCSPISGHRSVSWYQQTPGQGLQFLFEYFSETQRNKGNFPGRFSGRQFSNSRSEMNVSTLELGDSALYLCASSLAAGRTEAFFGQGTRLTVV.

There are a few counts of this clone. This chain uses TRBV10-3 with TRBJ2-7; 12 bases map to TRBD2. Per germline, CDR1 ENHRY and CDR2 SYGVKD. CDR3 length equals 12 residues. V lost 10 bases and J lost 5; bases outside the gene matches: 3. The CDR3 sequence is CATRTSGNEQYF. The CDR3 nucleotides read TGTGCCACCAGGACTAGCGGGAACGAGCAGTACTTC.

The chain carries TRBV19 and TRBJ1-5, with D hard to call. The CDR3 totals 14 residues. V gave up 3 bases and J gave up 5 bases, with 11 bases separating them. Germline values: CDR1 LNHDA, CDR2 SQIVND (reference sequence). As DNA, the CDR3 is TGTGCCAGTAGTATTATGGGCGTTGATCAGCCCCAGCATTTT. It translates to CASSIMGVDQPQHF. The full variable domain, its missing parts supplied by reference TRBV19 and TRBJ1-5, is DGGITQSPKYLFRKEGQNVTLSCEQNLNHDAMYWYRQDPGQGLRLIYYSQIVNDFQKGDIAEGYSVSREKKESFPLTVTSAQKNPTAFYLCASSIMGVDQPQHFGDGTRLSIL.

The genes are TRBV25-1 and TRBJ2-1, with 12 positions matching TRBD2. Germline CDR1 is MGHDK and CDR2 is SYGVNS. V trimming: 8 bases; J trimming: 5 bases; junction bases outside the gene matches: 4. CDR3 length: 14 residues. CDR3 protein: CASRTSGANNEQFF. CDR3 nucleotides: TGTGCCAGCCGGACTAGCGGGGCTAACAATGAGCAGTTCTTC. Variable domain in full (rest from reference TRBV25-1 and TRBJ2-1): EADIYQTPRYLVIGTGKKITLECSQTMGHDKMYWYQQDPGMELHLIHYSYGVNSTEKGDLSSESTVSRIRTEHFPLTLESARPSHTSQYLCASRTSGANNEQFFGPGTRLTVL.

The CDR3 loop is CASSQVAQSSYEQYF. The CDR3, as DNA: TGCGCCAGCAGCCAAGTAGCCCAAAGCTCCTACGAGCAGTACTTC. The J gene is TRBJ2-7, the V gene TRBV4-3, with D hard to call. Deletions cut 1 base from V and 0 bases from J, with 10 bases between. Germline V gives CDR1 LGHNA, CDR2 YSLEER. This CDR3 contains 15 residues.